This TCR beta chain was observed in a study of blood T cells in healthy people across ages. Study-wide results and caveats: A greater number of naive CD4+ cells and higher diversity distinguished long-lived donors from aged donors.

The people who gave samples were healthy Caucasians from Russia, aged roughly 6 to 100. Total RNA extracted from each sample amounted to at least 6 micrograms. Combining a sample-barcoded 5' primer with a J-beta primer mix, a second PCR ran for roughly 7 to 12 cycles. A single record per CDR3 protein comes from TCRdb applying MiXCR to the 5' RACE reads. The sample consists of roughly 1,500,000 distinct CDR3 sequences, 30% to 40% of them appearing once. CDR1 is SGHDN and CDR2 is FVKESK in the germline V gene. CDR3 length: 13 residues. V shed 4 bases and J shed 7 bases, with 14 bases lying between them. With regard to this clonotype: Antigen unknown.

V usage is TRBV14 and J usage is TRBJ2-7; a possible D gene is TRBD1 (6 bases). The material sequenced was blood. This sequence was found in a young woman in good health. The CDR3 bases are TGTGCCAGCAGCCCATACGGGGACAATGAGCAGTACTTC. Residues: CASSPYGDNEQYF. Drawing the rest from reference TRBV14 and TRBJ2-7, the complete variable domain is EAGVTQFPSHSVIEKGQTVTLRCDPISGHDNLYWYRRVMGKEIKFLLHFVKESKQDESGMPNNRFLAERTGGTYSTLKVQPAELEDSGVYFCASSPYGDNEQYFGPGTRLTVT.